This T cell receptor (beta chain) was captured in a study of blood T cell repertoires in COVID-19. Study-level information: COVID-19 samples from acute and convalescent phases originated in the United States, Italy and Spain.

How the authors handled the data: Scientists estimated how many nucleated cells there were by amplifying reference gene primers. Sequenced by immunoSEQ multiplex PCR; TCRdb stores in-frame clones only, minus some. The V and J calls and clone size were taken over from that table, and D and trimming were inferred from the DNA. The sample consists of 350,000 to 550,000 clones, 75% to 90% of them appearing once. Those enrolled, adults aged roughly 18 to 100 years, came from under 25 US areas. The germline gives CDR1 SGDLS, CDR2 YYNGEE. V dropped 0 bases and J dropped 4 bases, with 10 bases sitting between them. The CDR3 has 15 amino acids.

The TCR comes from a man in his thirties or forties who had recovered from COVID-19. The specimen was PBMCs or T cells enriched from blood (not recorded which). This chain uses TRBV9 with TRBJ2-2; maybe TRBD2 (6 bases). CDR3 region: CASSVARLVTGELFF. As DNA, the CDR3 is TGTGCCAGCAGCGTAGCGAGACTAGTCACCGGGGAGCTGTTTTTT.